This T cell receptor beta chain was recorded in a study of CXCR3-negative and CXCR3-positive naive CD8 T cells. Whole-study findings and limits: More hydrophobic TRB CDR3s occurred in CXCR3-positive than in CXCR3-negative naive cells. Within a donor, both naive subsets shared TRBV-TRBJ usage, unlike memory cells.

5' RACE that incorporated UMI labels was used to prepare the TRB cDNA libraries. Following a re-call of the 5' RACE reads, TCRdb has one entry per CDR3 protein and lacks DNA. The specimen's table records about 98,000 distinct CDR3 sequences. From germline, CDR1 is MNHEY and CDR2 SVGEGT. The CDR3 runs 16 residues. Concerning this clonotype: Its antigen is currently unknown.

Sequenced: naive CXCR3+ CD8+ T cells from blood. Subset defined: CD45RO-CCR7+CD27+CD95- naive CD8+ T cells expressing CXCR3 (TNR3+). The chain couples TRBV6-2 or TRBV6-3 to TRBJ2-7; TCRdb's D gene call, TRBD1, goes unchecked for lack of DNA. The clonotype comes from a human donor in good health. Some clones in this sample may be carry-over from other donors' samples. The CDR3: CASSFGQGAPTYEQYF.